These T cell receptor beta chains were read from a single sample in a study of T cell responses to AZD1222 COVID-19 vaccine. The data were produced by immunoSEQ multiplex PCR, yet TCRdb's version contains in-frame clones alone and is incomplete. The repertoire consists of about 120,000 clones, with approximately 88% occurring once and the leading ten covering around 6.1%. The specimen comprised peripheral blood, sampled on day 0 of AZD1222 vaccination. These receptors originate from an adult in good health. Both conserved end residues are part of each CDR3. Size is omitted from some rows. Given values are once, few, many or a class for expanded clones.

-	TRBV4-1	TRBJ1-3	CASSHVRSSGNTIYF
-	TRBV6-5	TRBJ1-1	CASSQRQDAPSF
-	TRBV4-2	TRBJ2-7	CASSQEGRGTAGSSYEQYF
-	TRBV14	TRBJ2-7	CASSQTGTSAAYEQYF
-	TRBV30	TRBJ1-2	CAWTTAPIGGYTF
-	TRBV5-4	TRBJ1-1	CASSSNRGKGEAFF
once	TRBV4-2	TRBJ1-1	CASSQDLSRDEAFF
-	TRBV2	TRBJ1-5	CASSEAAYSNQPQHF
-	TRBV3-1/TRBV3-2	TRBJ2-1	CASSTSSGGGASYNEQFF
-	TRBV18	TRBJ1-1	CASSQTNTEAFF
-	TRBV28	TRBJ2-7	CASSRSGSGRVEQYF
-	TRBV3-1/TRBV3-2	TRBJ1-2	CASSQEGRRYGYTF
-	TRBV7-9	TRBJ1-2	CASSPGTGEYGYTF
-	TRBV5-1	TRBJ2-2	CASSLWGTGELFF
-	TRBV19	TRBJ2-1	CASNSPGLPNNEQFF
-	TRBV5-4	TRBJ2-3	CASSLGLAGGGRTDTQYF
-	TRBV6-5	TRBJ2-1	CASSYSGSFFF
-	TRBV11-2	TRBJ1-5	CASSFSAGANNQPQHF
-	TRBV30	TRBJ1-4	CAWSIGQGGEKLFF
once	TRBV19	TRBJ2-7	CASSMGGASGYYEQYF
-	TRBV10-2	TRBJ2-7	CASTQSAQGGQYF
-	TRBV23-1	TRBJ2-5	CASSHIRLAGQLRSNQETQYF
-	TRBV3-1/TRBV3-2	TRBJ2-5	CASSQAASGTQGGTQYF
-	TRBV6-5	TRBJ1-2	CASSYSSGAGYGYTF
-	TRBV6-5	TRBJ1-1	CASRRADTKAFF
once	TRBV7-9	TRBJ1-3	CASSLYPSREAHLQNTIYF
-	TRBV2	TRBJ2-7	CASGGIVGSPNDEQYF
-	TRBV7-9	TRBJ2-2	CASSLGNRDAELFF
-	TRBV6-2/TRBV6-3	TRBJ2-6	CASSYSEAPGANVLTF
-	TRBV14	TRBJ1-1	CASSVDVTTEAFF
-	TRBV13	TRBJ1-6	CASSEGPSNSPLHF
-	TRBV29-1	TRBJ2-7	CSVRPGLAGYEQYF
-	TRBV5-5	TRBJ2-2	CASTQQGDTGELFF
once	TRBV19	TRBJ2-6	CASSISVAGANVLTF
-	TRBV3-1/TRBV3-2	TRBJ2-1	CASSLAGGPYNEQFF
-	TRBV12-3/TRBV12-4	TRBJ1-1	CASSFSGAKAFF
-	TRBV4-1	TRBJ1-4	CASKLTGDGNEKLFF
-	TRBV5-1	TRBJ1-4	CASSLKSTNEKLFF
-	TRBV5-4	TRBJ1-2	CASSGGGANYGYTF
-	TRBV3-1/TRBV3-2	TRBJ1-1	CASSQKVAGGLSDTEAFF
-	TRBV19	TRBJ1-5	CASSFGQVNQPQHF
-	TRBV5-1	TRBJ1-2	CASRPGPGGADGYTF
-	TRBV10-3	TRBJ1-5	CAISESLGNSNQPQHF
-	TRBV28	TRBJ2-1	CASSPPWYEQFF
few	TRBV3-1/TRBV3-2	TRBJ1-1	CASSQGGQGAWAFF
-	TRBV28	TRBJ1-2	CASSLWRQGAGGYTF
-	TRBV19	TRBJ2-3	CASSPGSSTDTQYF
once	TRBV6-1	TRBJ1-5	CASSEGGAGISNQPQHF
-	TRBV15	TRBJ1-5	CATSREAGNQPQHF
-	TRBV13	TRBJ1-1	CASSLAPNTEAFF
few	TRBV6-1	TRBJ1-4	CASSELKGTGGEKLFF
-	TRBV7-2	TRBJ1-1	CASSPLGGWTEAFF
-	TRBV6-6	TRBJ2-1	CASSSGQGTYNEQFF
-	TRBV18	TRBJ2-7	CASSPPGQGKDEQYF
few	TRBV19	TRBJ1-2	CASTLRGDYGYTF